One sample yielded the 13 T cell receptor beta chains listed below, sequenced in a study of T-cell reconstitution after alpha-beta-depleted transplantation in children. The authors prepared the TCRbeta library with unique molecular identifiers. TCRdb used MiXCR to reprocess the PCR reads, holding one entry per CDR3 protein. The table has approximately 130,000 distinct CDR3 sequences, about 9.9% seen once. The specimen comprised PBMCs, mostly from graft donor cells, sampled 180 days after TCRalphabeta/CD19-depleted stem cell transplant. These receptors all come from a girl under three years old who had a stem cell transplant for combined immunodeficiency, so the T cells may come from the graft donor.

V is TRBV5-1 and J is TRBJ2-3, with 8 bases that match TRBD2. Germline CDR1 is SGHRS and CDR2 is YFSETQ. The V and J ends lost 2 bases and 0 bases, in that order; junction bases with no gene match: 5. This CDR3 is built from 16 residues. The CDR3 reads CASSLAGDSSTDTQYF. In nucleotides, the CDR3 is TGCGCCAGCAGCTTAGCGGGAGATTCTAGCACAGATACGCAGTATTTT.

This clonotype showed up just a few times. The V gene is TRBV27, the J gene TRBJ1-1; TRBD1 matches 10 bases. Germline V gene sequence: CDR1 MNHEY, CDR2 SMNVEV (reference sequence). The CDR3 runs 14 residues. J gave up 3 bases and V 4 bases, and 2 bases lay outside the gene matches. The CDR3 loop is CASSYGQGDTEAFF. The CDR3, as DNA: TGTGCCAGCAGTTACGGACAGGGGGACACTGAAGCTTTCTTT.

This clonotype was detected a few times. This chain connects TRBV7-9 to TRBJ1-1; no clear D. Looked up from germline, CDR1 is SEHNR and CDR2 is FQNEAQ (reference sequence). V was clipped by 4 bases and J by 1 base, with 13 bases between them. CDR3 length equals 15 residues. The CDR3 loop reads CASSSEVHGNTEAFF. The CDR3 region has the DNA TGTGCCAGCAGCTCGGAGGTTCACGGGAACACTGAAGCTTTCTTT.

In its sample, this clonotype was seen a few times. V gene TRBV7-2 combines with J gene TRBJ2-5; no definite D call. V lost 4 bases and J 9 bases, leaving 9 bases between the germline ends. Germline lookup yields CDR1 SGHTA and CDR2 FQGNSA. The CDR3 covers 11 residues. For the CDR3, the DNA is TGTGCCAGCAGCTCCGGTGGGGCCCAGTACTTC. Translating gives CASSSGGAQYF.

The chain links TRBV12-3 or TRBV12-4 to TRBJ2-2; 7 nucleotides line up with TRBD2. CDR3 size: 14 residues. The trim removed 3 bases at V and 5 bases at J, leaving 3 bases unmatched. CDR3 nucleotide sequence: TGTGCCAGCAGTTTCCGGGGAGGGACCGGGGAGCTGTTTTTT. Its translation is CASSFRGGTGELFF.

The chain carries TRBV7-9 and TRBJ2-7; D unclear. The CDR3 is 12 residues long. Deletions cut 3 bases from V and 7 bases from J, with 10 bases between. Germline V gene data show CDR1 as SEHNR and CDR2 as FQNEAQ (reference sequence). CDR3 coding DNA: TGTGCCAGCAGCTTGGGCGCCGCGGAGCAGTACTTC. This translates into CASSLGAAEQYF.

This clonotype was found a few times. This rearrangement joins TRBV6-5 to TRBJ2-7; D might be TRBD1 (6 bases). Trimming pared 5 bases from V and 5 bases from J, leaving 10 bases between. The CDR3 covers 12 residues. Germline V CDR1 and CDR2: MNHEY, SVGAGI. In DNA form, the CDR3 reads TGTGCCAGCAGTCAAGGGGGAAACGAGCAGTACTTC. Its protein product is CASSQGGNEQYF.

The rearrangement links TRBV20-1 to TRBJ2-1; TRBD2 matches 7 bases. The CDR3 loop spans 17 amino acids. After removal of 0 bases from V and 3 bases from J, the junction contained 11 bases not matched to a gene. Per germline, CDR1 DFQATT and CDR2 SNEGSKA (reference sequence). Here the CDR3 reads CSAREPLAGGFYNEQFF. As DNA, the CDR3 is TGCAGTGCTAGAGAGCCTTTAGCGGGCGGATTCTACAATGAGCAGTTCTTC.

The CDR3 reads CASRQGVTNEKLFF. The DNA of the CDR3 is TGTGCCAGCAGGCAGGGAGTAACTAATGAAAAACTGTTTTTT. The chain links TRBV5-5 to TRBJ1-4, with D maybe TRBD1 (5 bases). Per germline, CDR1 SGHKS and CDR2 YYEKEE (reference sequence). CDR3 length: 14 amino acids. V was clipped by 5 bases and J by 1 base, with 9 bases between them.

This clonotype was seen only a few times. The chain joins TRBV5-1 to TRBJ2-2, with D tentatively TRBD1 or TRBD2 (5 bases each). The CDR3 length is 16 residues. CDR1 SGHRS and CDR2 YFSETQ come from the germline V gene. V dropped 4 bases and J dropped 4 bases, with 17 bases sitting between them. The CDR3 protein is CASSPTGTGRTGELFF. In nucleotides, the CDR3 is TGCGCCAGCAGCCCGACGGGAACGGGGCGCACCGGGGAGCTGTTTTTT.

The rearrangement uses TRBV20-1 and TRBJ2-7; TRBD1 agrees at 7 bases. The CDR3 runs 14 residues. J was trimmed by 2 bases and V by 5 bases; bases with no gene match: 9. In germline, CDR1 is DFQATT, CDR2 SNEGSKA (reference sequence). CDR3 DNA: TGCAGTGCTTTACGCAGGGACAGAACCTACGAGCAGTACTTC. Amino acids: CSALRRDRTYEQYF.

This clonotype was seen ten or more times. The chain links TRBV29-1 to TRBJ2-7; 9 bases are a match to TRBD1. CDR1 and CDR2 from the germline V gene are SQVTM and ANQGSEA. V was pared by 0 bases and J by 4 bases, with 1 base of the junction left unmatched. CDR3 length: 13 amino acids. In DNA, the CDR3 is TGCAGCGTTGAAGAGACAGGGGGATACGAGCAGTACTTC. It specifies CSVEETGGYEQYF.

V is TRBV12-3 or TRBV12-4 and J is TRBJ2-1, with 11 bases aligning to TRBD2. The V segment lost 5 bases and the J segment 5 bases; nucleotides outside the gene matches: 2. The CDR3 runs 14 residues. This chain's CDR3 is CASSQGLADNEQFF. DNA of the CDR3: TGTGCCAGCAGTCAGGGACTAGCGGACAATGAGCAGTTCTTC.